These T cell receptor beta chains were read from a single sample in a study of blood T cell repertoires in COVID-19. Measured with immunoSEQ multiplex PCR; TCRdb has only the in-frame clones, and not every one. Of about 400,000 clones detected, more than 80% appear once; the ten largest clones hold 0.95% to 1.5%. Sequencing used peripheral blood. The receptors were gathered from a man aged 35 to 55 with acute or convalescent COVID-19. Each CDR3 is given without its conserved first and last residue.

V gene	J gene	CDR3 protein
TRBV27	TRBJ1-2	ASSSTYTGGYT
TRBV6-5	TRBJ2-7	ASSLAWGHEQY
TRBV28	TRBJ2-6	ASRSALTVSGANVLT
TRBV4-1	TRBJ1-1	ASSQPLRQGTTEAF
TRBV30	TRBJ1-2	AWSGQGALTNYGYT
TRBV9	TRBJ2-2	ASSVGQGGSGELF
TRBV2	TRBJ2-7	ASSLDSFSYEQY
TRBV10-3	TRBJ1-1	AIRDLTGGTEAF
TRBV9	TRBJ2-2	ASSPYVADGELF
TRBV6-5	TRBJ2-3	ASSSLGEDTQY
TRBV19	TRBJ1-1	ASSYSGSTEAF
TRBV28	TRBJ2-1	ASNTGASGGGNEQF
TRBV11-2	TRBJ1-4	ASSTDRVGEKLF
TRBV27	TRBJ2-5	ASSPSMGGETQY
TRBV7-9	TRBJ1-2	ASSMDSGYGYT
TRBV5-1	TRBJ2-1	ASRMGGTRSNEQF
TRBV19	TRBJ2-2	ASSIGARVRTGELF
TRBV27	TRBJ2-3	ASSLFPSGTDTQY
TRBV11-3	TRBJ2-1	ASSSGTSGYNEQF
TRBV19	TRBJ2-7	ASSIGPGGGYEQY
TRBV18	TRBJ1-3	ASSHVRQDRNTIY
TRBV27	TRBJ2-7	ASSSRPGQSYEQY
TRBV2	TRBJ2-3	ASRGLAVSTDTQY
TRBV5-1	TRBJ2-5	ASSSTGGGGLQETQY
TRBV27	TRBJ1-2	ASSRTGTDYGYT
TRBV2	TRBJ2-2	ASSQGGMNTGELF
TRBV28	TRBJ2-3	ASSSGGPDTQY
TRBV12-3/TRBV12-4	TRBJ2-1	ASSFSDEQF
TRBV7-9	TRBJ2-5	ASSPRTSGIIETQY
TRBV10-1	TRBJ2-3	ASSGAGGSDTQY
TRBV18	TRBJ2-3	ASSPTSGGTDTQY
TRBV10-1	TRBJ2-3	ASSPWTSGSTDTQY
TRBV13	TRBJ1-2	ASSSQHTGYT
TRBV6-6	TRBJ1-4	AREDIQGRGRLF
TRBV7-9	TRBJ1-5	ASSFQDNQPQH
TRBV5-5	TRBJ1-2	ASTLGQGATNYGYT
TRBV5-1	TRBJ1-2	ASSLQNPGYGYT
TRBV30	TRBJ2-3	AWDRDSPAGTSTDTQY
TRBV24-1	TRBJ1-1	ATSEGRSGGAGTEAF
TRBV3-1/TRBV3-2	TRBJ2-7	ASSQRDRPYEQY
TRBV27	TRBJ1-1	ASRVFWDSSEGTEAF
TRBV20-1	TRBJ2-1	SASTPSGLTNEQF
TRBV28	TRBJ1-1	ASSLRDRGRAF
TRBV3-1/TRBV3-2	TRBJ2-7	ASSQDQAYSYEQY
TRBV4-1	TRBJ1-4	ASSLIGASEKLF
TRBV28	TRBJ1-6	ASSLLTGVGLGSPLH
TRBV6-5	TRBJ1-2	ASIGTGDIRGYT
TRBV13	TRBJ2-1	ASSFRTSGRYNEQF
TRBV2	TRBJ2-1	ARTPTGSRAREQF
TRBV5-1	TRBJ1-2	ASSLVRGTVANYGYT